This T cell receptor beta chain was sequenced for a study of blood T cells in healthy people across ages. General observations from the study: Older individuals had lower TCR beta diversity per million T cells (the decline was roughly linear).

Primed by a sample-barcoded 5' primer and a J-beta primer mix, a second PCR proceeded for roughly 7 to 12 cycles. TCRdb called the 5' RACE reads again in MiXCR, with one record for every CDR3 protein. The table lists roughly 640,000 distinct CDR3 sequences, roughly 31% of them singletons. This clonotype was found a few times. Its antigen is not known. Healthy Caucasians from Russia aged roughly 6 to 90 served as donors. The CDR3 is made up of 17 amino acids. From germline, CDR1 is KGHDR and CDR2 SFDVKD. The ends were cut back, 2 bases at V and 2 bases at J, with 14 bases in the middle. The clonotype originates from a woman of 80 years or more in good health. The sequencing sample was made of blood. This chain links TRBV24-1 with TRBJ2-2, with D perhaps TRBD2 (5 bases). The CDR3 region has the DNA TGTGCCACCAGTGATTGGCTGGACGGGGTAAACACCGGGGAGCTGTTTTTT. Protein: CATSDWLDGVNTGELFF.